The 8 T cell receptor beta chains below come from one sample, sequenced in a study of early T cells in non-severe SARS-CoV-2 infection. TCRdb called the 5' RACE reads again in MiXCR, with one record for every CDR3 protein. The table shows some 30,000 distinct CDR3 sequences, with around 4.1% occurring only once. The sequencing sample was made of whole blood. The receptors were sampled from an adult who was a healthcare worker with PCR-confirmed SARS-CoV-2 infection or an uninfected control (not recorded which).

This clonotype was seen ten or more times. The chain couples TRBV6-5 to TRBJ2-2, with TRBD1 identical over 8 bases. Germline lookup yields CDR1 MNHEY and CDR2 SVGAGI. V trimming: 4 bases; J trimming: 1 base; junction bases outside the gene matches: 8. This CDR3 spans 17 amino acids. The CDR3 sequence: CASSSQWTGKNTGELFF. CDR3 coding DNA: TGTGCCAGCAGTTCTCAATGGACAGGGAAGAACACCGGGGAGCTGTTTTTT.

This clonotype was detected many times. The CDR3, as DNA: TGCGCCAGCAGCCAAGATCTACAGTGGTCCGACGAGCAGTACTTC. This codes for CASSQDLQWSDEQYF. The rearrangement links TRBV4-1 to TRBJ2-7; D uncertain. CDR1 and CDR2 from the germline V gene are MGHRA and YSYEKL. This CDR3 contains 15 residues. The V gene lost 0 bases and the J gene lost 5 bases, with 14 bases spanning the gap.

The table lists this clonotype with many counts. The V call is TRBV20-1, the J call TRBJ1-5; D may be TRBD1 (6 bases). The CDR3 has 16 residues. CDR1 and CDR2 (germline): DFQATT, SNEGSKA (reference sequence). Between the trimmed V and J ends, which lost 4 bases and 3 bases, there was a span of 19 bases. The CDR3 reads CSATYPRGAVNQPQHF. CDR3 in DNA: TGCAGTGCTACATACCCCCGGGGGGCGGTCAATCAGCCCCAGCATTTT.

This clonotype has a handful of counts. The V call is TRBV29-1, the J call TRBJ2-1; 8 bases are a match to TRBD2. Germline V gives CDR1 SQVTM, CDR2 ANQGSEA. Germline trimming cut 4 bases from V and 10 bases from J; bases unmatched to any gene: 9. The CDR3 is 13 amino acids. The CDR3 is CSVAVGAGGEQFF. CDR3 DNA: TGCAGCGTTGCAGTTGGTGCGGGAGGAGAGCAGTTCTTC.

This clonotype was recorded at least ten times. The V and J genes are TRBV6-6 and TRBJ1-1; D remains unclear. The ends were cut back, 0 bases at V and 6 bases at J, with 11 bases in the middle. Per germline, CDR1 MNHNY and CDR2 SVGAGI (reference sequence). The CDR3 covers 14 residues. The CDR3 reads CASSYSTIGAEAFF. The CDR3 DNA reads as TGTGCCAGCAGTTACTCGACGATCGGCGCTGAAGCTTTCTTT.

This clonotype was recorded at least ten times. The J gene is TRBJ2-1, the V gene TRBV29-1; D is unclear. This CDR3 has 12 residues. CDR1 is SQVTM, CDR2 ANQGSEA, per germline. The ends were cut back, 3 bases at V and 4 bases at J, with 7 bases in the middle. The CDR3 sequence: CSVDFGYNEQFF. CDR3 nucleotide sequence: TGCAGCGTTGATTTTGGATACAATGAGCAGTTCTTC.

This clonotype was seen at least ten times. V is TRBV3-1 and J is TRBJ2-7, with 7 positions matching TRBD1. The J segment lost 3 bases and the V segment lost 4 bases, leaving 0 bases of the junction unmatched. Germline assignment: CDR1 LGHDT and CDR2 YNNKEL (reference sequence). This CDR3 region has 12 residues. CDR3 sequence (DNA): TGTGCCAGCAGCCGGACAGGCTACGAGCAGTACTTC. It codes for CASSRTGYEQYF.

In its sample, this clonotype was seen many times. The J gene is TRBJ1-1, the V gene TRBV28; D might be TRBD1 (5 bases). This CDR3 contains 14 residues. Per the germline V gene, CDR1 is MDHEN and CDR2 is SYDVKM. Deletions cut 6 bases from V and 4 bases from J, with 15 bases between. CDR3 sequence (DNA): TGTGCCAGCAGCTCCGAATCGGGGGTCACTGAAGCTTTCTTT. It yields the protein CASSSESGVTEAFF.